The 9 T cell receptor gamma chains listed next were all sequenced from one sample in a study of γδ T cells in repeated Plasmodium falciparum infection. TCRdb reapplied CATT to the multiplex PCR reads. The sample carries roughly 24,000 gamma-chain clones, around 3% recorded once. Gammadelta T cells were flow-sorted from PBMC into Vgamma9/Vdelta2+ and Vdelta2-negative populations for bulk analysis. What was sequenced was gamma-delta T cells from blood. These receptors were obtained from a pool of human donors (malaria-infected and uninfected, not separated).

To note about this clone: This is likely an artifact of a read error, given a far larger clone one base away. The sample contains more than one DNA sequence encoding this CDR3. The V gene call is TRGV9, and the J gene call is absent. The CDR3 length is 18 residues. The germline V gene encodes CDR1 GITISATS and CDR2 ISYDGTV (reference sequence). The CDR3 is CALWEVHWNSSGGYKKLF. DNA of the CDR3: TGTGCCTTGTGGGAGGTGCATTGGAATTCCTCCGGGGGATATAAGAAGCTCTTT.

With respect to this clone: The TCRdb record carries a much larger clone's protein, which differs from this DNA's translation at residue 7; a read error is the likely cause, and the protein listed here is the DNA translation. The V gene is TRGV9, the J gene TRGJ1 or TRGJ2. The J gene is not listed in TCRdb, so it was assigned here from a DNA match to germline. CDR3 size: 13 residues. The germline gives CDR1 GITISATS, CDR2 ISYDGTV (reference sequence). Unmatched junction bases numbered 7, after V lost 2 bases and J lost 6 bases. The CDR3 nucleotides are TGTGCCTTGTGGGAGGGCCTTGCTTATAAGAAACTCTTT. Protein: CALWEGLAYKKLF.

As to this clone: This likely reflects a read error, since a far larger clone is one base away. The V and J genes are TRGV4 and TRGJ1 or TRGJ2. Here the J gene came from matching the DNA to germline, since TCRdb omits it. Germline V gene sequence: CDR1 EGSTGY, CDR2 YDSYTSSV. This CDR3 is 15 amino acids long. In DNA form, the CDR3 reads TGCGCCACCTGGGAGGGGGGGAGGTTCTATTATAAGAAACTCTTT. This gives the protein CATWEGGRFYYKKLF.

This clone was seen ten or more times. TCRdb pairs this DNA with a much larger clone's protein that differs at residue 10, likely a read error; the protein shown was translated from the DNA. The V and J genes are TRGV9 and TRGJ1 or TRGJ2. TCRdb lists no J gene, so it was determined here by aligning the DNA to germline. This CDR3 has 13 amino acids. Looked up from germline, CDR1 is GITISATS and CDR2 is ISYDGTV (reference sequence). CDR3 loop: CALWEALYYRKLF. The CDR3 DNA sequence: TGTGCCTTGTGGGAGGCCCTATATTATAGGAAACTCTTT.

This clone was recorded a few times. The protein TCRdb lists belongs to a much larger clone and differs from this DNA's translation at residue 3, which points to a read error; the protein shown is made from the DNA. V usage is TRGV4 and J usage is TRGJ1 or TRGJ2. The J gene is not listed in TCRdb, so it was assigned here from a DNA match to germline. Per germline, CDR1 EGSTGY and CDR2 YDSYTSSV. There are 14 residues in the CDR3. The DNA of the CDR3 is TGTGCCATCTGGGATGGGCGAGTCGATTATAAGAAACTCTTT. Protein: CAIWDGRVDYKKLF.

As for this clone: The protein held in TCRdb is that of a much larger clone and does not match this DNA's translation at residue 7, likely because of a read error; the protein shown is translated from the DNA. The CDR3, as DNA: TGTGCCATTGGTGGGACCCTTTTGAAACTCTTT. The encoded protein is CAIGGTLLKLF. This chain joins TRGV4 and TRGJ1 or TRGJ2. TCRdb lists no J gene, so it was determined here by aligning the DNA to germline. V dropped 11 bases and J dropped 12; count of bases not matched to a gene: 16. The CDR3 runs 11 residues. Looked up from germline, CDR1 is EGSTGY and CDR2 is YDSYTSSV.

A word on this clone: The TCRdb protein, from a much larger clone, departs from this DNA's translation at residue 12, likely by read error; the protein shown derives from the DNA. The V call is TRGV9, the J call TRGJP. Assignment of the J gene here rests on matching the DNA to germline, because TCRdb gives none. CDR3 length: 17 amino acids. Germline-derived CDR1 and CDR2 are GITISATS and ISYDGTV (reference sequence). Here the CDR3 reads CALWEVHSELGRKIKVF. CDR3 DNA sequence: TGTGCCTTGTGGGAGGTCCACTCGGAGTTGGGCAGAAAAATCAAGGTATTT.

By share, this clone ranks as medium-sized. The rearrangement joins TRGV9 to TRGJ1 or TRGJ2. The CDR3 is 15 residues long. J was trimmed by 5 bases and V by 5 bases; bases with no gene match: 15. Germline V gene data show CDR1 as GITISATS and CDR2 as ISYDGTV (reference sequence). CDR3 DNA: TGTGCCTTGTGGGCTGCCCCCAGGGAAAATTATAAGAAACTCTTT. Residues: CALWAAPRENYKKLF.

This clone has ten or more counts. The mismatch at residue 3 between this DNA's translation and the TCRdb protein of a much larger clone likely reflects a read error; the protein shown is translated from the DNA. V usage is TRGV9 and J usage is TRGJ1 or TRGJ2. From germline, CDR1 is GITISATS and CDR2 ISYDGTV (reference sequence). The CDR3 contains 14 residues. CDR3 bases: TGTGCCTCGTGGGAGGCTAAGAATTATTATAAGAAACTCTTT. It specifies CASWEAKNYYKKLF.